This is a list of T cell receptor beta chains from one sample in a study of graft-versus-host responses after intestinal transplantation. Here immunoSEQ multiplex PCR was the method, and the copy in TCRdb shows in-frame clones only, minus some. The sample consists of approximately 37,000 clones, just under 90% of them appearing once. The sample here was PBMCs, taken roughly 270 days after transplant. The receptors come from a human patient who received an intestinal transplant, so some T cells may come from the graft donor. Both conserved end residues are part of each CDR3. The D gene is left open where the match is weak. Size is stated for part of the rows, as once, few or many counts, or as a class when the clone is expanded.

D,J,size,length,V,CDR3,DNA
-,TRBJ2-1,-,14,TRBV7-8,CASSFIQAYNEQFF,TGTGCCAGCAGCTTTATTCAGGCCTACAATGAGCAGTTCTTC
-,TRBJ2-1,-,14,TRBV9,CASSVEGSYNEQFF,TGTGCCAGCAGCGTAGAGGGAAGCTACAATGAGCAGTTCTTC
-,TRBJ2-7,-,15,TRBV9,CASSGQDSGDYEQYF,TGTGCCAGCAGCGGACAGGACTCGGGGGACTACGAGCAGTACTTC
-,TRBJ2-7,-,14,TRBV6-5,CASSEYGTAYEQYF,TGTGCCAGCAGTGAGTACGGGACGGCCTACGAGCAGTACTTC
-,TRBJ2-5,few,15,TRBV5-1,CASSPTGWGLETQYF,TGCGCCAGCAGCCCCACTGGATGGGGGCTCGAGACCCAGTACTTC
-,TRBJ2-5,once,13,TRBV6-5,CAIRSGPQETQYF,TGTGCCATCCGATCCGGGCCCCAAGAGACCCAGTACTTC
TRBD2,TRBJ2-5,-,15,TRBV5-8,CASSLAGGGQETQYF,TGTGCCAGCAGCTTGGCGGGGGGGGGCCAAGAGACCCAGTACTTC
-,TRBJ1-1,-,10,TRBV4-2,CASSQDPAFF,TGTGCCAGCAGCCAAGATCCAGCTTTCTTT
TRBD2,TRBJ2-1,-,14,TRBV7-6,CASRRLAGGNEQFF,TGTGCCAGCAGGCGACTAGCGGGGGGTAATGAGCAGTTCTTC
-,TRBJ2-1,once,14,TRBV9,CASSLWGWDNEQFF,TGTGCCAGCAGCCTTTGGGGGTGGGATAATGAGCAGTTCTTC
-,TRBJ2-1,-,13,TRBV7-8,CASSWDPYNEQFF,TGTGCCAGCAGCTGGGACCCCTACAATGAGCAGTTCTTC
-,TRBJ1-6,-,17,TRBV27,CASSLSPRGRYNSPLHF,TGTGCCAGCAGTTTATCCCCCAGGGGCCGATATAATTCACCCCTCCACTTT